A selection of T cell receptor beta chains follows, all from one sample in a study of PD-1 blockade in classical Hodgkin lymphoma. TCRdb's table, derived via immunoSEQ multiplex PCR, lists solely in-frame clones and lacks some. The table shows about 58,000 clones, with approximately 90% occurring only once. This specimen consisted of peripheral blood mononuclear cells (PBMCs), obtained before the second cycle of nivolumab. Receptors originate from a human donor with classical Hodgkin lymphoma. Each CDR3 is given with its conserved first and last residue. A D gene is named only where the DNA matches it firmly. Clone size is not always given. Where it is, it says once, few, many or a class for expanded clones.

D: TRBD1; J: TRBJ1-6; V: TRBV7-9; size: .; CDR3: CASSWDRAYNSPLHF; DNA: TGTGCCAGCAGTTGGGACAGGGCCTATAATTCACCCCTCCACTTT
D: .; J: TRBJ2-3; V: TRBV19; size: few; CDR3: CASSKWVDTQYF; DNA: TGTGCCAGTAGTAAGTGGGTAGATACGCAGTATTTT
D: .; J: TRBJ1-1; V: TRBV27; size: .; CDR3: CASSLIGSGEAFF; DNA: TGTGCCAGCAGTTTAATAGGGTCTGGGGAGGCTTTCTTT
D: TRBD2; J: TRBJ2-3; V: TRBV7-3; size: .; CDR3: CASSPSPGLAGATTDTQYF; DNA: TGTGCCAGCAGCCCCTCACCGGGACTAGCGGGGGCCACCACAGATACGCAGTATTTT
D: .; J: TRBJ2-7; V: TRBV28; size: few; CDR3: CASLGGSSYEQYF; DNA: TGTGCCAGCCTTGGCGGGTCCTCCTACGAGCAGTACTTC
D: .; J: TRBJ1-4; V: TRBV2; size: .; CDR3: CASIGERNNEKLFF; DNA: TGTGCCAGCATAGGAGAAAGGAATAATGAAAAACTGTTTTTT
D: TRBD1; J: TRBJ2-7; V: TRBV6-1; size: .; CDR3: CASSEAGTGVVEQYF; DNA: TGTGCCAGCAGTGAAGCCGGGACAGGGGTTGTCGAGCAGTACTTC
D: TRBD2; J: TRBJ2-5; V: TRBV5-4; size: .; CDR3: CASSLEAGAAGETQYF; DNA: TGTGCCAGCAGCTTAGAAGCGGGGGCCGCGGGAGAGACCCAGTACTTC
D: .; J: TRBJ1-1; V: TRBV27; size: .; CDR3: CASSLGGGSNTEAFF; DNA: TGTGCCAGCAGTTTAGGGGGGGGGTCGAACACTGAAGCTTTCTTT
D: TRBD1; J: TRBJ1-1; V: TRBV27; size: once; CDR3: CASSRWTGGYTEAFF; DNA: TGTGCCAGCAGTCGGTGGACAGGAGGTTACACTGAAGCTTTCTTT
D: .; J: TRBJ2-3; V: TRBV6-1; size: .; CDR3: CASSEAYTDTQYF; DNA: TGTGCCAGCAGTGAAGCCTACACAGATACGCAGTATTTT
D: .; J: TRBJ1-1; V: TRBV4-1; size: .; CDR3: CASNTGTNTEAFF; DNA: TGCGCCAGCAACACAGGGACCAACACTGAAGCTTTCTTT
D: TRBD1; J: TRBJ1-1; V: TRBV9; size: .; CDR3: CASSVEAGGEAFF; DNA: TGTGCCAGCAGCGTAGAGGCAGGGGGCGAAGCTTTCTTT
D: TRBD2; J: TRBJ2-1; V: TRBV27; size: .; CDR3: CASSLFGTSLKEQFF; DNA: TGTGCCAGCAGTTTATTCGGGACTAGCTTAAAGGAGCAGTTCTTC
D: .; J: TRBJ1-3; V: TRBV15; size: .; CDR3: CATRDVSGNTIYF; DNA: TGTGCCACCAGGGACGTCTCTGGAAACACCATATATTTT
D: TRBD1; J: TRBJ2-7; V: TRBV11-2; size: .; CDR3: CASSVDRGPGYEQYF; DNA: TGTGCCAGCAGCGTCGACAGGGGGCCGGGGTACGAGCAGTACTTC
D: TRBD1; J: TRBJ2-2; V: TRBV25-1; size: .; CDR3: CASSGGTVGTGELFF; DNA: TGTGCCAGCAGTGGGGGGACAGTTGGGACCGGGGAGCTGTTTTTT
D: TRBD2; J: TRBJ2-3; V: TRBV5-6; size: .; CDR3: CASSLLGLAATTDTQYF; DNA: TGTGCCAGCAGCTTGCTGGGACTAGCGGCAACCACAGATACGCAGTATTTT
D: .; J: TRBJ2-1; V: TRBV6-6; size: .; CDR3: CASSYSSGQNDEQFF; DNA: TGTGCCAGCAGTTACTCCTCCGGGCAGAACGATGAGCAGTTCTTC
D: .; J: TRBJ1-1; V: TRBV19; size: .; CDR3: CASSIGGGRLTFF; DNA: TGTGCCAGTAGTATAGGGGGAGGTCGCCTAACTTTCTTT
D: .; J: TRBJ2-7; V: TRBV15; size: .; CDR3: CATSRDIRTGYTYEQYF; DNA: TGTGCCACCAGCAGAGATATACGTACAGGGTATACCTACGAGCAGTACTTC
D: .; J: TRBJ2-2; V: TRBV7-9; size: .; CDR3: CASSTDGQGGTGELFF; DNA: TGTGCCAGCAGCACAGATGGGCAGGGGGGCACCGGGGAGCTGTTTTTT
D: .; J: TRBJ1-5; V: TRBV9; size: .; CDR3: CASSPGVGDHQPQHF; DNA: TGTGCCAGCAGCCCAGGGGTGGGTGATCATCAGCCCCAGCATTTT
D: TRBD1; J: TRBJ2-3; V: TRBV7-9; size: .; CDR3: CASTLDRVYTQYF; DNA: TGTGCCAGCACCTTGGACAGGGTATATACGCAGTATTTT
D: .; J: TRBJ2-3; V: TRBV4-1; size: .; CDR3: CASSQDAGPSTDTQYF; DNA: TGCGCCAGCAGCCAAGATGCAGGGCCCAGCACAGATACGCAGTATTTT